Each of the 9 T cell receptor beta chains below was sequenced from the same sample in a study of CDR3 diversity in severe acne. TCRdb called the PCR reads again in MiXCR, with one record for every CDR3 protein. The sample contains roughly 100,000 distinct CDR3 sequences, roughly half of which appear only once. Sequencing used blood. The receptor set was obtained from a male donor with acne.

There are a few counts of this clonotype. It may be a read error: a sequence one base away is much more abundant. This chain connects TRBV2 to TRBJ2-7; D remains ambiguous. The V gene's germline CDR1 is SNHLY and CDR2 FYNNEI. The CDR3 sequence is 13 residues long. Here the CDR3 reads CASKPTSPYEQCF. The CDR3 coding sequence is TGTGCCAGCAAGCCTACCTCCCCCTACGAGCAGTGCTTC.

This clonotype was counted at least ten times. The rearrangement links TRBV20-1 to TRBJ2-2; D not certain. The CDR3 runs 14 residues. Per the germline V gene, CDR1 is DFQATT and CDR2 is SNEGSKA (reference sequence). V lost 5 bases to trimming and J lost 5 bases, with 15 bases between them. CDR3 nucleotides: TGCAGTGCTCGCGGAAATAAGAGGACCGGGGAGCTGTTTTTT. This translates into CSARGNKRTGELFF.

This sequence joins TRBV20-1 and TRBJ2-7, with 7 bases matching TRBD2. The germline CDR1 and CDR2 sequences are DFQATT and SNEGSKA (reference sequence). The CDR3 loop spans 14 amino acids. The J segment lost 1 base and the V segment lost 3 bases, leaving 6 bases of the junction unmatched. In DNA form, the CDR3 reads TGCAGTGCTAGGCGGCTAGCGGAGTCCTACGAGCAGTACTTC. This gives the protein CSARRLAESYEQYF.

The genes are TRBV10-3 and TRBJ1-1, with 9 positions matching TRBD1. The length of the CDR3 is 13 residues. The germline V gene has CDR1 ENHRY and CDR2 SYGVKD. Trimming took 7 bases from V and 5 from J; bases not matched to a gene: 5. The CDR3 spells CAIMPGQGTEAFF. CDR3 in DNA: TGTGCCATCATGCCGGGACAGGGTACTGAAGCTTTCTTT.

This clonotype was counted only a few times. The CDR3 nucleotides are TGTGCCTGTATGTTGAACACTGAAGCTTTCTTT. Its translation: CACMLNTEAFF. The rearrangement uses TRBV30 and TRBJ1-1; D not resolved. V was pared by 6 bases and J by 0 bases, with 5 bases between. The germline CDR1 and CDR2 sequences are GTSNPN and SVGIG (reference sequence). The CDR3 is 11 amino acids.

Many counts were recorded for this clonotype. The chain combines TRBV20-1 with TRBJ2-5; possibly TRBD2 for D (6 bases). The CDR3 is 12 residues long. From germline, CDR1 is DFQATT and CDR2 SNEGSKA (reference sequence). V lost 5 bases to trimming and J lost 4 bases, with 11 bases between them. The CDR3 DNA is TGCAGTGCTGTCAGGGACTCAGAGACCCAGTACTTC. Translating gives CSAVRDSETQYF.

The chain combines TRBV7-3 with TRBJ1-1; TRBD1 matches 10 bases. Losses at the gene ends were 2 bases for V and 9 bases for J; bases not matched to a gene: 6. The germline V gene encodes CDR1 SGHTA and CDR2 FQGTGA. This CDR3 region has 14 residues. CDR3 nucleotide sequence: TGTGCCAGCAGCTTAGACAGGGGGCTATGGCAAGCTTTCTTT. It codes for CASSLDRGLWQAFF.

The V gene is TRBV6-1, the J gene TRBJ1-4; 7 bases map to TRBD1. CDR1 and CDR2 from the germline V gene are MNHNS and SASEGT. The CDR3 runs to 15 residues. The junction had 5 bases not matched to a gene; V was cut back by 4 bases and J by 3 bases. The CDR3 nucleotides are TGTGCCAGCAGTGTAAGGGACAGCCCTAATGAAAAACTGTTTTTT. This encodes CASSVRDSPNEKLFF.

The chain employs TRBV7-9 and TRBJ2-1, with D unresolved. The germline V gene has CDR1 SEHNR and CDR2 FQNEAQ (reference sequence). The CDR3 consists of 14 residues. V was pared by 7 bases and J by 7 bases, with 17 bases between. CDR3 sequence: CASNPRAGENEQFF. The CDR3 DNA reads as TGTGCCAGCAACCCGCGCGCAGGAGAGAATGAGCAGTTCTTC.